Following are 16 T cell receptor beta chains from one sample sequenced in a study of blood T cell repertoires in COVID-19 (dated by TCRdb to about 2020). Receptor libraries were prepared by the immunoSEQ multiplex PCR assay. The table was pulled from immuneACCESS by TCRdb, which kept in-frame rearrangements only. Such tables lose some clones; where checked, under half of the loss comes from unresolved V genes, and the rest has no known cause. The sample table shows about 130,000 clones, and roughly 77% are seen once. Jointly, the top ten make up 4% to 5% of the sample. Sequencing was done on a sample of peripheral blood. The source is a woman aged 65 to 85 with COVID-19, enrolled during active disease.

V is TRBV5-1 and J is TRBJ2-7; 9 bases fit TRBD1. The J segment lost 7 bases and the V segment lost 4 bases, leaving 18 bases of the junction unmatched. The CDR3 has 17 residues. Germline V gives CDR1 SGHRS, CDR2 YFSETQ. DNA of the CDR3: TGCGCCAGCAGCGCATTGATGGAACAGGGGGCCGCTCCTGAGCAGTACTTC. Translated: CASSALMEQGAAPEQYF.

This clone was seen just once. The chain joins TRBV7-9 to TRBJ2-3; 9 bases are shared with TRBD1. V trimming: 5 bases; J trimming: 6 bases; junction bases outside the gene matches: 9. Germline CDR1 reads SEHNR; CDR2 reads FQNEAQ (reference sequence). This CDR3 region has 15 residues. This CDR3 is CASSIRGQGSDTQYF. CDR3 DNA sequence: TGTGCCAGCAGCATAAGGGGACAGGGCTCCGATACGCAGTATTTT.

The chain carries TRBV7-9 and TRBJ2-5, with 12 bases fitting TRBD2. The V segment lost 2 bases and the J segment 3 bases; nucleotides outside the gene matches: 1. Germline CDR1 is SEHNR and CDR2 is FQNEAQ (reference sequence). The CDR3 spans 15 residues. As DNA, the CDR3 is TGTGCCAGCAGCTTAAGACTAGCGGGGGAAGAGACCCAGTACTTC. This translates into CASSLRLAGEETQYF.

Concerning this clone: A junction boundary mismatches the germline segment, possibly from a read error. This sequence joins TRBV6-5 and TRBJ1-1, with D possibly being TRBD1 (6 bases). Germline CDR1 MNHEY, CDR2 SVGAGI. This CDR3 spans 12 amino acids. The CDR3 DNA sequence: TGTGCCAGCAGGGGGGGGGACACTAAAGCTTTCTTT. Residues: CASRGGDTKAFF.

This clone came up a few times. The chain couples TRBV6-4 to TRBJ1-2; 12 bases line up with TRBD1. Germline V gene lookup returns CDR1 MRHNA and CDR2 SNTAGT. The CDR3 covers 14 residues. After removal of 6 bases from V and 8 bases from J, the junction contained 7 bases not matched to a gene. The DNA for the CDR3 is TGTGCCAGCAGGTCCCGGGACAGGGGGCGAGGCTACACCTTC. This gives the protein CASRSRDRGRGYTF.

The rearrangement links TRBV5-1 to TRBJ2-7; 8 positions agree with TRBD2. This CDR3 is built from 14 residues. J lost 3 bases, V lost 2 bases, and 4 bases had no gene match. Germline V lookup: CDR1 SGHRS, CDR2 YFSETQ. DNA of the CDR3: TGCGCCAGCAGCTTTAGCGGGGACCACTACGAGCAGTACTTC. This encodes CASSFSGDHYEQYF. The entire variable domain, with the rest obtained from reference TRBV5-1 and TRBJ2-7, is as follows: KAGVTQTPRYLIKTRGQQVTLSCSPISGHRSVSWYQQTPGQGLQFLFEYFSETQRNKGNFPGRFSGRQFSNSRSEMNVSTLELGDSALYLCASSFSGDHYEQYFGPGTRLTVT.

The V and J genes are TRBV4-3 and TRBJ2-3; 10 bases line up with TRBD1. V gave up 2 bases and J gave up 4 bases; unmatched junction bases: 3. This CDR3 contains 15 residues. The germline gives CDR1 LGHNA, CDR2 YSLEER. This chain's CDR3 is CASSQSGTGADTQYF. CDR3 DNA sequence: TGCGCCAGCAGCCAATCCGGGACAGGGGCAGATACGCAGTATTTT.

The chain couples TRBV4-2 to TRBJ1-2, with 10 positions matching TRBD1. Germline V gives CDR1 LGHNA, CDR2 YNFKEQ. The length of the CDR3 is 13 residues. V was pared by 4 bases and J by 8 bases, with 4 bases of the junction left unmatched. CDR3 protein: CASSRGTGEGYTF. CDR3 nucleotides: TGTGCCAGCAGCCGGGGGACAGGGGAAGGCTACACCTTC.

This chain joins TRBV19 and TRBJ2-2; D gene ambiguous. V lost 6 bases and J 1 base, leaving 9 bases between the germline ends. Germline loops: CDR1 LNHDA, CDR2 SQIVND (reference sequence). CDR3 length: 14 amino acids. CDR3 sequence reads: CASSLNRNTGELFF. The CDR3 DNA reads TGTGCCAGTAGCCTCAACAGGAACACCGGGGAGCTGTTTTTT. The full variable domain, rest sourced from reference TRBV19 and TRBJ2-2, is DGGITQSPKYLFRKEGQNVTLSCEQNLNHDAMYWYRQDPGQGLRLIYYSQIVNDFQKGDIAEGYSVSREKKESFPLTVTSAQKNPTAFYLCASSLNRNTGELFFGEGSRLTVL.

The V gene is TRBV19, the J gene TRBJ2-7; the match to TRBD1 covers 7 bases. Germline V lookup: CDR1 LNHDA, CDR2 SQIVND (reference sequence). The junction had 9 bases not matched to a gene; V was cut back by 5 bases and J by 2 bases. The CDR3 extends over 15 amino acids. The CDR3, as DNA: TGTGCCAGTAGTCCGCTTCAGACAGGGCCCTACGAGCAGTACTTC. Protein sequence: CASSPLQTGPYEQYF. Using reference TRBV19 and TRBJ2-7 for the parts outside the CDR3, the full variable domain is DGGITQSPKYLFRKEGQNVTLSCEQNLNHDAMYWYRQDPGQGLRLIYYSQIVNDFQKGDIAEGYSVSREKKESFPLTVTSAQKNPTAFYLCASSPLQTGPYEQYFGPGTRLTVT.

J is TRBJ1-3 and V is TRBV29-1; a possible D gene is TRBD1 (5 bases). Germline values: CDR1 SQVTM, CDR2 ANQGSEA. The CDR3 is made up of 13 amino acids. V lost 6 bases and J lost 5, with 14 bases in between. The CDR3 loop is CSVSGKLRNTIYF. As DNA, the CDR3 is TGCAGCGTGTCAGGGAAACTAAGAAACACCATATATTTT.

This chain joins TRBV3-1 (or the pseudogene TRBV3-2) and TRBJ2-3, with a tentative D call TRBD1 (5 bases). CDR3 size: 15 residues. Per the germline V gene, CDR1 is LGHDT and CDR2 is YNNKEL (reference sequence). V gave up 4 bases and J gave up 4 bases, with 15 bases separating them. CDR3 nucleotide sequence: TGTGCCAGCAGCCTTGGACCCAAAGGGGCAGATACGCAGTATTTT. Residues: CASSLGPKGADTQYF.

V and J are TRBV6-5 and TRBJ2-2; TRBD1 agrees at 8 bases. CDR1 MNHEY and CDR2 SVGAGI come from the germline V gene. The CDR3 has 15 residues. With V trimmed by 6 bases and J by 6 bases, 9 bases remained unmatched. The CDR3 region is CASRKNRGIAGELFF. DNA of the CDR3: TGTGCCAGCAGAAAAAACAGGGGGATTGCCGGGGAGCTGTTTTTT.

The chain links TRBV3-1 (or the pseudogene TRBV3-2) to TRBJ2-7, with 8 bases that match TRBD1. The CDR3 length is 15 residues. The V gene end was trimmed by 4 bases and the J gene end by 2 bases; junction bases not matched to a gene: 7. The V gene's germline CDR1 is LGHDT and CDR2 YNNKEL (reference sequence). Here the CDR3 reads CASSPPGQAPYEQYF. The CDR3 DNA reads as TGTGCCAGCAGCCCTCCGGGACAGGCGCCCTACGAGCAGTACTTC.

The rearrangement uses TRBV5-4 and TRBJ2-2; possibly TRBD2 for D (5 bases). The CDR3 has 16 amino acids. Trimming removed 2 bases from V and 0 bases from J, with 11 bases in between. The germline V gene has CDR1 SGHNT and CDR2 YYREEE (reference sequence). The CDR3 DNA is TGTGCCAGCAGCTTCCGGGTAGCGCCGAACACCGGGGAGCTGTTTTTT. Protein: CASSFRVAPNTGELFF.

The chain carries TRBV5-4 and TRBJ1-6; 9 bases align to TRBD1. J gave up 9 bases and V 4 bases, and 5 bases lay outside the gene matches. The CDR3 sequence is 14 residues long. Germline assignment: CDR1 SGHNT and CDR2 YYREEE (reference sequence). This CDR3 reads CASSPPDRGSPLHF. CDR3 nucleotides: TGTGCCAGCAGCCCCCCGGACAGGGGTTCACCCCTCCACTTT.